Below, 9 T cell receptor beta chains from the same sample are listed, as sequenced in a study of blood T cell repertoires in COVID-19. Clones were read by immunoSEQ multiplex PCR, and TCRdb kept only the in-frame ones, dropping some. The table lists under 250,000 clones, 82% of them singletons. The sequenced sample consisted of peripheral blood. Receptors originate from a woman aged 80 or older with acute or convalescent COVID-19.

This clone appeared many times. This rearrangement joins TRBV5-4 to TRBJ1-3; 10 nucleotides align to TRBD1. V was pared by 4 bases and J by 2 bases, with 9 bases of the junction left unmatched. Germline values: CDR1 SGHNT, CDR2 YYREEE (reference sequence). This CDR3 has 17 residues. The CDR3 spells CASSPQMTGGAGNTIYF. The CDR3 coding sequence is TGTGCCAGCAGCCCTCAGATGACAGGGGGCGCTGGAAACACCATATATTTT.

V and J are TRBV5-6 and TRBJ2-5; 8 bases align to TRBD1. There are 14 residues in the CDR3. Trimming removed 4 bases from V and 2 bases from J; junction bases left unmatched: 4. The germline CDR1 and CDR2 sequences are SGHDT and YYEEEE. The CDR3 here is CASSTTGAQETQYF. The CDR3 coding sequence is TGTGCCAGCAGCACGACAGGGGCGCAAGAGACCCAGTACTTC.

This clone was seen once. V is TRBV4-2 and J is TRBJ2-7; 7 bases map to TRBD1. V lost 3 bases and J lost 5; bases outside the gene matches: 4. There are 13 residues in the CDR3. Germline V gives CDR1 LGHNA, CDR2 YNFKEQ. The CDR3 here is CASSHTGVNEQYF. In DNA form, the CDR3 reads TGTGCCAGCAGCCATACAGGGGTCAACGAGCAGTACTTC.

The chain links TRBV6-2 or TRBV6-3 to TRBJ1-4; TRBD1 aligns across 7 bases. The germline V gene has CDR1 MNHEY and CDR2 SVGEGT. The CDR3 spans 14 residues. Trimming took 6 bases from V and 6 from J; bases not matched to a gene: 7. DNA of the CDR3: TGTGCCAGCAGCTTTCTTGGACAGGATGAAAAACTGTTTTTT. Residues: CASSFLGQDEKLFF.

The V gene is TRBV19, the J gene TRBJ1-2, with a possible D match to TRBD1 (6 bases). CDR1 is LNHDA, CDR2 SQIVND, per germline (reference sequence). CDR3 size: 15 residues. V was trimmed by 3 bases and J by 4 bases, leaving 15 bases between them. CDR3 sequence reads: CASSIRDIRSYGYTF. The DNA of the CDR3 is TGTGCCAGTAGTATCCGGGACATACGATCCTATGGCTACACCTTC.

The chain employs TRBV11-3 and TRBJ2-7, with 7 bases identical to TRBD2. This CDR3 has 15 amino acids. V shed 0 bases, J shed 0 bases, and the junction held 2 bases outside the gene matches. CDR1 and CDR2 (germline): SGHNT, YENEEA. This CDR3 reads CASSLEGGISYEQYF. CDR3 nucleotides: TGTGCCAGCAGCTTAGAGGGAGGGATCTCCTACGAGCAGTACTTC.

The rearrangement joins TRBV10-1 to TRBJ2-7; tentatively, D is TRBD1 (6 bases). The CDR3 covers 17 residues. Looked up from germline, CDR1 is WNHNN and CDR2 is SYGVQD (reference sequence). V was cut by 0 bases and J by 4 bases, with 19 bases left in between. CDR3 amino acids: CASSESTLGRGWYEQYF. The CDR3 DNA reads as TGCGCCAGCAGTGAGTCGACTCTAGGCAGGGGATGGTACGAGCAGTACTTC.

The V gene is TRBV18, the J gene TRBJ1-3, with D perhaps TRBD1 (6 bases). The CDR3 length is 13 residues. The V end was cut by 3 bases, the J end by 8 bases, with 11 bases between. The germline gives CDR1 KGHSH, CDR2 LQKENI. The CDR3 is CASSPGQLDTIYF. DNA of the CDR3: TGTGCCAGCTCACCCGGACAGTTGGACACCATATATTTT.

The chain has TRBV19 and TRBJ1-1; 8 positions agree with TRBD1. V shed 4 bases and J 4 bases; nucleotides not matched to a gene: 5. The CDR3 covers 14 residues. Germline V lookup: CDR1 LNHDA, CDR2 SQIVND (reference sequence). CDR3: CASSTTGQVTEAFF. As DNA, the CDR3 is TGTGCCAGTAGTACTACGGGACAGGTCACTGAAGCTTTCTTT.